The 18 T cell receptor beta chains below come from one sample, sequenced in a study of T cells in localized non-small cell lung cancer. Here immunoSEQ multiplex PCR was the method, and the copy in TCRdb shows in-frame clones only, minus some. The sample has around 78,000 clones, 80% seen once. Sample: peripheral blood, taken before any cancer treatment. These receptors all come from a female donor over 55 with stage I lung adenocarcinoma.

The chain links TRBV6-1 to TRBJ1-5, with a tentative D call TRBD1 (5 bases). Trimming took 8 bases from V and 3 from J, leaving 14 bases between them. CDR3 length equals 14 residues. In germline, CDR1 is MNHNS, CDR2 SASEGT. CDR3: CASGPGHDNQPQHF. As DNA, the CDR3 is TGTGCCAGCGGACCAGGGCATGACAATCAGCCCCAGCATTTT.

The chain links TRBV11-1 to TRBJ2-1; TRBD1 matches 7 bases. Germline CDR1 SGHAT, CDR2 FQDESV (reference sequence). J gave up 7 bases and V 3 bases, and 15 bases lay outside the gene matches. The CDR3 runs to 17 residues. The CDR3 here is CASSFKTGSSSKNEQFF. CDR3 sequence (DNA): TGTGCCAGCAGCTTTAAGACAGGGTCCTCTTCAAAAAATGAGCAGTTCTTC.

This clone turned up a few times. The chain couples TRBV29-1 to TRBJ2-7; a weak D match, TRBD1 (6 bases). The length of the CDR3 is 13 residues. The V gene lost 5 bases and the J gene lost 4 bases, with 15 bases spanning the gap. Germline assignment: CDR1 SQVTM and CDR2 ANQGSEA. CDR3 residues: CSVSRDTGYEQYF. DNA for the CDR3: TGCAGCGTTAGCCGGGACACTGGATACGAGCAGTACTTC.

The rearrangement uses TRBV5-4 and TRBJ2-1; TRBD2 matches at 10 bases. Germline V CDR1 and CDR2: SGHNT, YYREEE (reference sequence). Unmatched junction bases numbered 5, after V lost 4 bases and J lost 4 bases. The CDR3 is 15 residues long. Written as DNA, the CDR3 is TGTGCCAGCAGCAGGACTAGCGGACAATACAATGAGCAGTTCTTC. Translation: CASSRTSGQYNEQFF.

This clone has a count of ten or more. The rearrangement joins TRBV5-8 to TRBJ1-5; D gene uncertain. The CDR3 totals 14 residues. Germline loops: CDR1 SGHTS, CDR2 YDEGEE. The V and J ends lost 3 bases and 3 bases respectively, with 10 bases between them. CDR3 nucleotide sequence: TGTGCCAGCAGCTCCGTGCGTTTCAATCAGCCCCAGCATTTT. Protein: CASSSVRFNQPQHF.

The chain recombines TRBV27 with TRBJ1-1, with D possibly being TRBD1 (5 bases). The germline V gene has CDR1 MNHEY and CDR2 SMNVEV (reference sequence). V was shortened by 5 bases and J by 5 bases, with 15 bases between the two germline ends. CDR3 length: 14 amino acids. CDR3 amino acids: CASSLPGRETEAFF. The CDR3 DNA is TGTGCCAGCAGTCTACCGGGCAGGGAAACTGAAGCTTTCTTT.

The chain carries TRBV4-3 and TRBJ2-1; 8 nucleotides match TRBD2. The trim removed 0 bases at V and 3 bases at J, leaving 4 bases unmatched. The CDR3 runs to 16 residues. Germline CDR1 and CDR2: LGHNA and YSLEER. CDR3 sequence: CASSQEIAGFYNEQFF. CDR3 sequence (DNA): TGCGCCAGCAGCCAAGAAATAGCGGGATTCTACAATGAGCAGTTCTTC.

This rearrangement joins TRBV5-6 to TRBJ2-7; possible D gene TRBD2, 5 bases. Trimming cost V 0 bases and J 1 base, with 8 bases left between them. Germline-derived CDR1 and CDR2 are SGHDT and YYEEEE. This CDR3 has 14 residues. CDR3 DNA: TGTGCCAGCAGCTTGGAGGGAGAGTCCTACGAGCAGTACTTC. It codes for CASSLEGESYEQYF.

The genes are TRBV7-9 and TRBJ2-5; 11 bases map to TRBD1. Germline CDR1 is SEHNR and CDR2 is FQNEAQ (reference sequence). V shed 4 bases, J shed 5 bases, and the junction held 6 bases outside the gene matches. This CDR3 contains 15 residues. In DNA form, the CDR3 reads TGTGCCAGCAGCTCTTCGGACAGGGGGCTTGAGACCCAGTACTTC. Protein sequence: CASSSSDRGLETQYF. The full variable domain, its missing parts supplied by reference TRBV7-9 and TRBJ2-5, is DTGVSQNPRHKITKRGQNVTFRCDPISEHNRLYWYRQTLGQGPEFLTYFQNEAQLEKSRLLSDRFSAERPKGSFSTLEIQRTEQGDSAMYLCASSSSDRGLETQYFGPGTRLLVL.

In its sample, this clone is medium-sized. The chain is built from TRBV6-1 and TRBJ2-1, with 12 bases matching TRBD2. Germline lookup yields CDR1 MNHNS and CDR2 SASEGT. The CDR3 runs 15 residues. V trimming: 3 bases; J trimming: 9 bases; junction bases outside the gene matches: 6. CDR3 amino acids: CASSDGLAGGVEQFF. CDR3 nucleotides: TGTGCCAGCAGTGATGGCCTAGCGGGAGGGGTTGAGCAGTTCTTC.

This chain uses TRBV10-2 with TRBJ1-5, with D unresolved. Germline V lookup: CDR1 WSHSY, CDR2 SAAADI. V gave up 5 bases and J gave up 4 bases, with 9 bases separating them. The CDR3 spans 13 residues. CDR3 bases: TGCGCCAGCAGTCCCTGGTTGAATCAGCCCCAGCATTTT. Protein: CASSPWLNQPQHF.

This chain connects TRBV10-3 to TRBJ1-1; tentative D call: TRBD1 (6 bases). This CDR3 comprises 14 residues. Germline V CDR1 and CDR2: ENHRY, SYGVKD. Trimming left V 5 bases short and J 3 bases short, with 13 bases between. The CDR3 loop is CAISRTGSDTEAFF. DNA for the CDR3: TGTGCCATCAGTAGAACAGGGAGTGACACTGAAGCTTTCTTT.

This clone was picked up a small number of times. The chain carries TRBV4-3 and TRBJ1-2, with 8 bases aligning to TRBD1. The CDR3 is 13 residues long. Germline V gene data show CDR1 as LGHNA and CDR2 as YSLEER. The V and J ends lost 2 bases and 8 bases, in that order; junction bases with no gene match: 4. The CDR3 loop reads CASSQIRGQGYTF. The CDR3 region has the DNA TGCGCCAGCAGCCAAATCAGGGGGCAAGGCTACACCTTC.

The V and J genes are TRBV6-1 and TRBJ2-2; D uncertain. Germline assignment: CDR1 MNHNS and CDR2 SASEGT. Trimming cost V 10 bases and J 6 bases, with 15 bases left between them. CDR3 length: 13 amino acids. The CDR3 region has the DNA TGTGCCAACTCAAGGGTCTGGCCCGGGGAGCTGTTTTTT. The encoded protein is CANSRVWPGELFF.

This chain connects TRBV5-4 to TRBJ1-2; D is uncertain. Between the trimmed V and J ends, which lost 4 bases and 2 bases, there was a span of 15 bases. The CDR3 loop spans 15 amino acids. The V gene's germline CDR1 is SGHNT and CDR2 YYREEE (reference sequence). The CDR3 loop is CASSRFPPGNYGYTF. CDR3 bases: TGTGCCAGCAGCCGTTTCCCCCCCGGCAACTATGGCTACACCTTC.

The rearrangement joins TRBV7-3 to TRBJ1-6; 10 bases line up with TRBD1. The J segment lost 13 bases and the V segment lost 5 bases, leaving 11 bases of the junction unmatched. CDR1 is SGHTA and CDR2 is FQGTGA in the germline V gene. This CDR3 spans 15 amino acids. This CDR3 is CASSLTPGTGDPLHF. CDR3 bases: TGTGCCAGCAGCCTCACCCCCGGGACAGGGGATCCCCTCCACTTT.

J is TRBJ1-2 and V is TRBV19, with D unclear. Per the germline V gene, CDR1 is LNHDA and CDR2 is SQIVND (reference sequence). V lost 3 bases and J 0 bases, leaving 11 bases between the germline ends. The CDR3 covers 15 residues. As DNA, the CDR3 is TGTGCCAGTAGTATGTTTAAGACCACTAACTATGGCTACACCTTC. Protein: CASSMFKTTNYGYTF.

This chain joins TRBV5-1 and TRBJ1-3; 11 bases match TRBD1. Germline V CDR1 and CDR2: SGHRS, YFSETQ. J lost 3 bases, V lost 4 bases, and 6 bases had no gene match. CDR3 length: 16 amino acids. For the CDR3, the DNA is TGCGCCAGCAGCAAAGGGGACAGGGGGTTTGGAAACACCATATATTTT. This translates into CASSKGDRGFGNTIYF.